The 28 T cell receptor beta chains reported below all come from one sample, sequenced in a study of cytomegalovirus exposure and HLA in healthy donors. A multiplex PCR was run with 60 Vbeta primers and 13 Jbeta primers. Profiled with immunoSEQ multiplex PCR; TCRdb holds only in-frame clones, not every one. The repertoire holds about 250,000 clones, with more than 70% as singletons. Sequencing was carried out using PBMCs. Source of these receptors: a boy aged 5-17 years in good health and CMV-seronegative.

This clone came up a few times. The chain's CDR3 is CASSARNQPQHF. For the CDR3, the DNA is TGTGCCAGCAGCGCTAGGAATCAGCCCCAGCATTTT. The V and J genes are TRBV7-2 and TRBJ1-5, with no clear D. V was clipped by 5 bases and J by 4 bases, with 6 bases between them. CDR3 length: 12 amino acids. From germline, CDR1 is SGHTA and CDR2 FQGNSA.

This chain joins TRBV7-9 and TRBJ2-7, with D possibly TRBD1 on 5 matching bases. This CDR3 has 14 residues. From germline, CDR1 is SEHNR and CDR2 FQNEAQ (reference sequence). With 1 base removed from V and 8 bases from J, the gap between germline ends came to 15 bases. The CDR3 nucleotides read TGTGCCAGCAGCTTAGTAACAGGTGTTGGAAAGCAGTACTTC. Protein product: CASSLVTGVGKQYF.

The V and J genes are TRBV19 and TRBJ1-4; 9 bases match TRBD1. The V gene end was trimmed by 4 bases and the J gene end by 4 bases; junction bases not matched to a gene: 4. The CDR3 length is 15 residues. Germline assignment: CDR1 LNHDA and CDR2 SQIVND (reference sequence). CDR3 in amino acids: CASSTGTGFNEKLFF. DNA for the CDR3: TGTGCCAGTAGTACAGGGACAGGGTTTAATGAAAAACTGTTTTTT.

This chain connects TRBV18 to TRBJ1-2, with no clear D. Germline lookup yields CDR1 KGHSH and CDR2 LQKENI. This CDR3 has 13 residues. Trimming shortened V by 2 bases and J by 3 bases, and 7 bases separated the two germline ends. The CDR3 protein is CASSPMGDYGYTF. CDR3 nucleotides: TGTGCCAGCTCACCAATGGGAGACTATGGCTACACCTTC.

V gene TRBV10-1 combines with J gene TRBJ1-1; D might be TRBD1 (6 bases). Deletions cut 2 bases from V and 6 bases from J, with 25 bases between. Germline CDR1 WNHNN, CDR2 SYGVQD (reference sequence). This CDR3 has 18 residues. The CDR3 spells CASSERAPSYRVRAEAFF. The CDR3 nucleotides are TGCGCCAGCAGTGAGCGAGCTCCTTCATACAGGGTTAGAGCTGAAGCTTTCTTT.

This clone appeared once. The CDR3 nucleotides read TGTGCCACCTCCATCCCCTACTTGTCTGAAGCTTTCTTT. Translating it yields CATSIPYLSEAFF. V is TRBV2 and J is TRBJ1-1; D gene unclear. Germline CDR1 and CDR2: SNHLY and FYNNEI. This CDR3 has 13 amino acids. Trimming removed 10 bases at V and 6 bases at J, with 18 bases between. The full variable domain, its missing parts supplied by reference TRBV2 and TRBJ1-1, is EPEVTQTPSHQVTQMGQEVILRCVPISNHLYFYWYRQILGQKVEFLVSFYNNEISEKSEIFDDQFSVERPDGSNFTLKIRSTKLEDSAMYFCATSIPYLSEAFFGQGTRLTVV.

The chain carries TRBV5-4 and TRBJ2-5; TRBD2 might be the D (5 bases). From germline, CDR1 is SGHNT and CDR2 YYREEE (reference sequence). CDR3 length: 14 residues. Trimming took 2 bases from V and 3 from J, leaving 11 bases between them. This chain's CDR3 is CASSFVRGEETQYF. The CDR3 DNA reads TGTGCCAGCAGCTTCGTCCGGGGAGAAGAGACCCAGTACTTC.

The chain has TRBV5-1 and TRBJ1-3, with unresolved D. This CDR3 spans 14 amino acids. Germline CDR1 SGHRS, CDR2 YFSETQ. The ends were cut back, 0 bases at V and 8 bases at J, with 12 bases in the middle. This CDR3 reads CASSLGAPVDTIYF. CDR3 nucleotides: TGCGCCAGCAGCTTGGGGGCACCGGTCGACACCATATATTTT.

The chain uses TRBV7-9 and TRBJ1-4, with D uncertain. The CDR3 sequence is 15 residues long. Germline-derived CDR1 and CDR2 are SEHNR and FQNEAQ (reference sequence). Trimming cost V 5 bases and J 0 bases, with 10 bases left between them. In DNA, the CDR3 is TGTGCCAGCAGCCTTGGGCCGGCAACTAATGAAAAACTGTTTTTT. It codes for CASSLGPATNEKLFF. Looking up the rest from reference TRBV7-9 and TRBJ1-4 gives the full variable domain: DTGVSQNPRHKITKRGQNVTFRCDPISEHNRLYWYRQTLGQGPEFLTYFQNEAQLEKSRLLSDRFSAERPKGSFSTLEIQRTEQGDSAMYLCASSLGPATNEKLFFGSGTQLSVL.

Points on this clone: Mismatch with germline at one junction end may stem from a read error. The sample contains more than one DNA sequence encoding this CDR3. The CDR3 DNA reads TGTGCCAGCAGCCAAGACCGGGGGACAGGGATTCGGACTAATGAAAAGCTGTTTTTT. This sequence encodes CASSQDRGTGIRTNEKLFF. The rearrangement links TRBV4-2 to TRBJ1-4, with 9 positions matching TRBD1. Germline V gene data show CDR1 as LGHNA and CDR2 as YNFKEQ. The CDR3 loop spans 19 amino acids.

The chain uses TRBV10-3 and TRBJ1-2, with a weak D call TRBD1 (5 bases). This CDR3 contains 12 residues. Trimming removed 4 bases from V and 4 bases from J, with 7 bases in between. Germline V gives CDR1 ENHRY, CDR2 SYGVKD. CDR3 DNA: TGTGCCATCAGTGGGGGCGTCTATGGCTACACCTTC. Protein: CAISGGVYGYTF.

The V call is TRBV6-4, the J call TRBJ2-3, with a possible D match to TRBD2 (7 bases). The CDR3 is made up of 15 amino acids. V lost 1 base, J lost 4 bases, and 12 bases lay in between. Germline values: CDR1 MRHNA, CDR2 SNTAGT. The CDR3 loop is CASSDYSGGPDTQYF. CDR3 bases: TGTGCCAGCAGTGACTATTCGGGGGGCCCAGATACGCAGTATTTT.

The chain uses TRBV7-8 and TRBJ1-5, with D possibly being TRBD1 (5 bases). The V gene lost 6 bases and the J gene lost 1 base, with 13 bases spanning the gap. Germline assignment: CDR1 SGHVS and CDR2 FQNEAQ. This CDR3 spans 15 amino acids. This CDR3 is CASSDRGWSNQPQHF. The CDR3 DNA is TGTGCCAGCAGTGACCGGGGGTGGAGCAATCAGCCCCAGCATTTT.

V is TRBV7-9 and J is TRBJ1-4; D is unresolved. Trimming pared 4 bases from V and 4 bases from J, leaving 13 bases between. The CDR3 totals 15 residues. Per the germline V gene, CDR1 is SEHNR and CDR2 is FQNEAQ (reference sequence). The CDR3 DNA sequence: TGTGCCAGCAGCTCGGGGTGGCGGGGTAATGAAAAACTGTTTTTT. The encoded protein is CASSSGWRGNEKLFF.

This chain joins TRBV27 and TRBJ1-2; perhaps TRBD1 as D (6 bases). V lost 7 bases and J lost 6, with 15 bases in between. CDR3 length equals 13 residues. Germline-derived CDR1 and CDR2 are MNHEY and SMNVEV (reference sequence). CDR3 amino acids: CASTGRQADGYTF. CDR3 coding DNA: TGTGCCAGCACCGGAAGACAGGCTGATGGCTACACCTTC.

The chain uses TRBV30 and TRBJ1-2; 10 bases are shared with TRBD1. This CDR3 has 18 amino acids. Germline CDR1 reads GTSNPN; CDR2 reads SVGIG (reference sequence). The V gene end was trimmed by 1 base and the J gene end by 3 bases; junction bases not matched to a gene: 14. The CDR3 reads CAWSADTPRDRGHYGYTF. Here the CDR3 DNA reads TGTGCCTGGAGTGCCGATACTCCCCGGGACAGGGGCCACTATGGCTACACCTTC.

There are a few counts of this clone. The chain joins TRBV19 to TRBJ2-2, with no clear D. V was trimmed by 3 bases and J by 2 bases, leaving 4 bases between them. This CDR3 has 13 residues. Germline V lookup: CDR1 LNHDA, CDR2 SQIVND (reference sequence). CDR3 loop: CASSMANTGELFF. The CDR3 DNA sequence: TGTGCCAGTAGTATGGCAAACACCGGGGAGCTGTTTTTT.

The V and J genes are TRBV4-2 and TRBJ2-7; 8 bases are a match to TRBD2. The junction had 5 bases not matched to a gene; V was cut back by 1 base and J by 0 bases. The CDR3 totals 16 residues. Germline V gene sequence: CDR1 LGHNA, CDR2 YNFKEQ. In DNA, the CDR3 is TGTGCCAGCAGCCAAGCGGAGCGGGAGAGCTCCTACGAGCAGTACTTC. It encodes CASSQAERESSYEQYF.

The chain couples TRBV29-1 to TRBJ2-4; the D gene is possibly TRBD2 (6 bases). Looked up from germline, CDR1 is SQVTM and CDR2 is ANQGSEA. There are 14 residues in the CDR3. Trimming took 5 bases from V and 0 from J, leaving 11 bases between them. CDR3 in amino acids: CSVRGRLAKNIQYF. The CDR3 coding sequence is TGCAGCGTTCGGGGGAGACTAGCCAAAAACATTCAGTACTTC.

A single count supports this clone. The chain is built from TRBV7-8 and TRBJ1-1; 8 nucleotides match TRBD1. Per germline, CDR1 SGHVS and CDR2 FQNEAQ. The CDR3 has 14 residues. Trimming cost V 2 bases and J 5 bases; bases outside gene matches: 4. The CDR3: CASSLSGGRTEAFF. The CDR3 coding sequence is TGTGCCAGCAGCTTATCAGGGGGCCGGACTGAAGCTTTCTTT.

The genes are TRBV7-9 and TRBJ2-3, with D maybe TRBD1 (6 bases). V gave up 6 bases and J gave up 4 bases, with 17 bases separating them. This CDR3 region has 15 residues. CDR1 SEHNR and CDR2 FQNEAQ come from the germline V gene (reference sequence). CDR3 coding DNA: TGTGCCAGCAGGCTGGGGGCAGGGGACCCAGATACGCAGTATTTT. It is translated as CASRLGAGDPDTQYF.

The rearrangement links TRBV11-2 to TRBJ2-4; TRBD2 aligns across 7 bases. The CDR3 sequence is 15 residues long. Germline V CDR1 and CDR2: SGHAT, FQNNGV. The V segment lost 4 bases and the J segment 5 bases; nucleotides outside the gene matches: 8. The DNA for the CDR3 is TGTGCCAGCAGCTCCTCGTGGGCGGGGGAAAACATTCAGTACTTC. It translates to CASSSSWAGENIQYF.

This clone was seen only a few times. The chain recombines TRBV7-3 with TRBJ2-2; 9 nucleotides match TRBD1. With V trimmed by 2 bases and J by 7 bases, 5 bases remained unmatched. CDR1 is SGHTA and CDR2 is FQGTGA in the germline V gene. The CDR3 length is 15 residues. The CDR3 sequence: CASSLGTGRGGELFF. The CDR3 nucleotides are TGTGCCAGCAGCTTAGGGACAGGGCGGGGCGGGGAGCTGTTTTTT.

The chain uses TRBV7-3 and TRBJ1-1; D uncertain. Per the germline V gene, CDR1 is SGHTA and CDR2 is FQGTGA. The CDR3 runs 14 residues. V lost 1 base, J lost 4 bases, and 10 bases lay in between. Here the CDR3 reads CASSLRSGSTEAFF. The CDR3 DNA reads as TGTGCCAGCAGCTTAAGGTCGGGGAGCACTGAAGCTTTCTTT. Full variable domain (rest looked up from reference TRBV7-3 and TRBJ1-1): GAGVSQTPSNKVTEKGKYVELRCDPISGHTALYWYRQSLGQGPEFLIYFQGTGAADDSGLPNDRFFAVRPEGSVSTLKIQRTERGDSAVYLCASSLRSGSTEAFFGQGTRLTVV.

CDR3 sequence (DNA): TGCGCCAGCAGCCAGGTTAGACAGGTCCGAGGGATGAACACTGAAGCTTTCTTT. It translates to CASSQVRQVRGMNTEAFF. This chain joins TRBV4-1 and TRBJ1-1; D perhaps matches TRBD1 (6 bases). The V gene lost 3 bases and the J gene lost 0 bases, with 20 bases spanning the gap. CDR3 size: 18 residues. Germline V gives CDR1 MGHRA, CDR2 YSYEKL.

The chain uses TRBV2 and TRBJ2-7; a possible D gene is TRBD2 (6 bases). There are 14 residues in the CDR3. Germline CDR1 is SNHLY and CDR2 is FYNNEI. Trimming took off 8 bases at V and 5 bases at J, with 19 bases between the two ends. The DNA of the CDR3 is TGTGCCAGCGGAGGGCAGGTGGGTGCGAACGAGCAGTACTTC. It is translated as CASGGQVGANEQYF.

The chain joins TRBV27 to TRBJ1-4, with TRBD1 identical over 7 bases. The CDR3 totals 15 residues. Germline CDR1 reads MNHEY; CDR2 reads SMNVEV (reference sequence). The trim removed 4 bases at V and 4 bases at J, leaving 6 bases unmatched. This CDR3 reads CASSSPTGSNEKLFF. The CDR3 nucleotides are TGTGCCAGCAGTTCCCCGACAGGGAGTAATGAAAAACTGTTTTTT.

The J gene is TRBJ1-2, the V gene TRBV2; D not resolved. There are 11 residues in the CDR3. The germline V gene encodes CDR1 SNHLY and CDR2 FYNNEI. The V gene lost 4 bases and the J gene lost 5 bases, with 5 bases spanning the gap. The CDR3 coding sequence is TGTGCCAGCAGTGTCCAGTATGGCTACACCTTC. As protein: CASSVQYGYTF.